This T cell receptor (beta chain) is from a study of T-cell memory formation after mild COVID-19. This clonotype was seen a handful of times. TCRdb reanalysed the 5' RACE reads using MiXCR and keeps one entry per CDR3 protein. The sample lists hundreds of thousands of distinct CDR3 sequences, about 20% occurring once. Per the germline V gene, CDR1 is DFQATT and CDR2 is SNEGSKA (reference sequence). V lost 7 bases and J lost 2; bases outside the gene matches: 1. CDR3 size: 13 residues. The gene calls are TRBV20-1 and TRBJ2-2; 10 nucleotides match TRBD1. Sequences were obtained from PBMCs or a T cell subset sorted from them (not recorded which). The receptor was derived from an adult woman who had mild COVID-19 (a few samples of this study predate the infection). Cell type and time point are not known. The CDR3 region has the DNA TGCAGTGGGGACAGGGGAAACACCGGGGAGCTGTTTTTT. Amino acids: CSGDRGNTGELFF.